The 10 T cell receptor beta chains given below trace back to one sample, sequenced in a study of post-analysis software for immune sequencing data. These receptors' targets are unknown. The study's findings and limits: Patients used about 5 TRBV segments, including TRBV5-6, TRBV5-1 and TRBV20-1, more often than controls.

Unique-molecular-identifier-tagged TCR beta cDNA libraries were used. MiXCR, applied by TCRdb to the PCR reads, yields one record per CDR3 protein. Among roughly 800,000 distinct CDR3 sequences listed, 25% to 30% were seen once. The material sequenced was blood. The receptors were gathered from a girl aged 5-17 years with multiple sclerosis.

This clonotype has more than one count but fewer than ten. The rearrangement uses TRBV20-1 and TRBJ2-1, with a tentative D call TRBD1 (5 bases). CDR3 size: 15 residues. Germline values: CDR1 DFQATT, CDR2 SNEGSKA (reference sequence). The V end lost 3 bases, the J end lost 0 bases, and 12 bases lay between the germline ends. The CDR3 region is CSARPTGLSYNEQFF. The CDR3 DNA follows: TGCAGTGCTAGGCCTACAGGCCTCTCCTACAATGAGCAGTTCTTC.

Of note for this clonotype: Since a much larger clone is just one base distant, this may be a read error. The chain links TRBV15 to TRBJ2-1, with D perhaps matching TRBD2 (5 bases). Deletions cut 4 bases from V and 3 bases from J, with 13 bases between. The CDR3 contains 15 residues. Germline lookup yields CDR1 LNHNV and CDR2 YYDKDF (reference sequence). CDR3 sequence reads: CATSIDYFVYNEQFF. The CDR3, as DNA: TGTGCCACCAGCATCGACTACTTTGTCTACAATGAGCAGTTCTTC.

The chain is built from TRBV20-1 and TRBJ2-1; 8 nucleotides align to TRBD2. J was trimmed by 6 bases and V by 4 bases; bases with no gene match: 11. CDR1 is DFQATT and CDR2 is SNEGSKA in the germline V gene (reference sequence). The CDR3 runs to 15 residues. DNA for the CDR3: TGCAGTGCTAACCTTCGGGAGGGCCTCTCCAATGAGCAGTTCTTC. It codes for CSANLREGLSNEQFF.

Here the CDR3 reads CASSQDPGPRVDYGYTF. CDR3 in DNA: TGCGCCAGCAGCCAAGATCCCGGGCCGAGGGTGGACTATGGCTACACCTTC. The chain couples TRBV4-3 to TRBJ1-2; no definite D call. Trimming took off 0 bases at V and 3 bases at J, with 17 bases between the two ends. The CDR3 contains 17 residues. Germline V gene sequence: CDR1 LGHNA, CDR2 YSLEER.

The CDR3 DNA sequence: TGTGCCAGCAGCCAATTCAACGGGCAAGAGACCCAGTACTTC. As protein: CASSQFNGQETQYF. The chain has TRBV3-1 and TRBJ2-5; no firm D call. The ends were cut back, 2 bases at V and 2 bases at J, with 9 bases in the middle. CDR1 LGHDT and CDR2 YNNKEL come from the germline V gene (reference sequence). The CDR3 runs to 14 residues.

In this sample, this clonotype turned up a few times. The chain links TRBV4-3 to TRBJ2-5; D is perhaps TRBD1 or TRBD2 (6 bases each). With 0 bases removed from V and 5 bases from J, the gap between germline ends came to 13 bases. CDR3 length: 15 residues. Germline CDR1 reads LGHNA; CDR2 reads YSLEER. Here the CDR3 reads CASSQDTGRQETQYF. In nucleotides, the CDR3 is TGCGCCAGCAGCCAAGATACAGGGAGGCAGGAGACCCAGTACTTC.

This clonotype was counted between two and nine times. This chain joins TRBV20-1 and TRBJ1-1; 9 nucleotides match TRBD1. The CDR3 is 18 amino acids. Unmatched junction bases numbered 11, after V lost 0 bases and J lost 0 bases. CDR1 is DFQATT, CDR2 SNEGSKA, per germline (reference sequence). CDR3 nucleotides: TGCAGTGCTAGAGATCACAGGGGGCCCGACCTCTTGAACACTGAAGCTTTCTTT. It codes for CSARDHRGPDLLNTEAFF.

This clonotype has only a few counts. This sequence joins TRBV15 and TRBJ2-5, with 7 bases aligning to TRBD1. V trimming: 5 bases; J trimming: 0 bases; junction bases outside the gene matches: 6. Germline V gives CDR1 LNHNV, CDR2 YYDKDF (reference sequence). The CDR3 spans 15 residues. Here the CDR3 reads CATSGFTGDQETQYF. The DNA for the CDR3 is TGTGCCACCAGCGGATTCACAGGGGACCAAGAGACCCAGTACTTC.

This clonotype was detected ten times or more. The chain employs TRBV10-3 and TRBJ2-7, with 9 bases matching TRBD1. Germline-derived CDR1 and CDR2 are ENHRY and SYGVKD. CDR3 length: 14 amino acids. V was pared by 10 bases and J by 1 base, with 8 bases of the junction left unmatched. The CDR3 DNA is TGTGCCAGCCATGCCGGGACAGGGTCCTACGAGCAGTACTTC. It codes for CASHAGTGSYEQYF.

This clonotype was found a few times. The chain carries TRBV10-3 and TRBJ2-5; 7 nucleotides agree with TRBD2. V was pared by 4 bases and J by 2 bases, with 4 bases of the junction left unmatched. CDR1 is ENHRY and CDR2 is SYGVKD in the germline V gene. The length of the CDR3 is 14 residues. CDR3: CAISGWREQETQYF. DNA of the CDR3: TGTGCCATCAGTGGGTGGCGGGAGCAAGAGACCCAGTACTTC.